This TCR beta chain was observed in a study of T-cell memory formation after mild COVID-19. Overall study context: Across donors, TCR clusters were largely donor specific.

Constant-segment primers and 5'RACE yielded cDNA libraries for TCR alpha and TCR beta, each carrying sample barcodes and UMIs. TCRdb independently ran MiXCR on the 5' RACE reads; one entry per CDR3 protein. Among roughly 380,000 distinct CDR3 sequences listed, 28% were seen once. Per germline, CDR1 SEHNR and CDR2 FQNEAQ (reference sequence). Trimming pared 5 bases from V and 7 bases from J, leaving 17 bases between. The CDR3 covers 15 residues. The TCR was taken from an adult woman who had mild COVID-19 (a few samples of this study predate the infection). Cell type and time point are not known. V usage is TRBV7-9 and J usage is TRBJ1-4; possible D gene TRBD1, 6 bases. The sequenced sample consisted of PBMCs or a T cell subset sorted from them (not recorded which). CDR3 nucleotide sequence: TGTGCCAGCAGCCTGCAGGGGATATTGCGTGAAAAACTGTTTTTT. Amino acid sequence: CASSLQGILREKLFF.